The 3 T cell receptor beta chains below all came from one sample that was sequenced in a study of tissue T cells after allogeneic stem cell transplantation. Data came from immunoSEQ multiplex PCR; TCRdb stores just in-frame clones and leaves some out. The sample has approximately 5,500 clones; about half are singletons. Time point in this sample: mouse harvest day 14 after allogeneic transplant. The graft held 10^6 splenic CD5+ T cells and 10^7 T-cell-depleted bone marrow cells. The sequencing input was gut tissue. The origin of the receptors is a female BALB/c mouse given C57BL/6 T cells with graft-versus-host disease after an allogeneic hematopoietic cell transplant.

Points on this clone: Genes and germline are mouse. The CDR3 end lies 1 residue beyond the end of the read and is filled in from the germline J gene. The chain has TRBV3 and TRBJ2-5, with D possibly matching TRBD1 (6 bases). CDR1 SNHLY and CDR2 FYNGKV come from the germline V gene (reference sequence). This CDR3 spans 13 amino acids. The V end lost 3 bases, the J end lost 4 bases, and 8 bases lay between the germline ends. CDR3 bases read: TGTGCCAGCAGCTTCACAGGGAAAGACACCCAGTAC. Its translation: CASSFTGKDTQY. The full CDR3 reads CASSFTGKDTQYF.

By proportion, this clone is medium-sized. Any gene name here is a mouse gene name. The read falls 1 residue short of the CDR3 end, and the missing part is taken from the germline J gene. The chain links TRBV13-3 to TRBJ2-7, with 10 positions matching TRBD2. Germline V lookup: CDR1 NNHDY, CDR2 SYVADS. V lost 1 base to trimming and J lost 7 bases; unmatched junction nucleotides: 8. The CDR3 loop spans 15 amino acids. This CDR3 is CASSDSGGAHGEQYF. CDR3 bases read: TGTGCCAGCAGTGATTCTGGGGGGGCGCATGGGGAACAGTAC.

With regard to this clone: The genes and germline here are from mouse. The read finishes 1 residue shy of the CDR3 end, and the germline J gene is used to complete it. The chain links TRBV13-1 to TRBJ2-4; D remains ambiguous. The length of the CDR3 is 12 residues. Germline CDR1 is NSHNY and CDR2 is SYGAGN. V was clipped by 5 bases and J by 0 bases, with 4 bases between them. CDR3 DNA (partial): TGTGCCAGCAGAAATAGTCAAAACACCTTGTAC. Protein: CASRNSQNTLY. The CDR3, in full, reads CASRNSQNTLYF.